The clone carrying this TCR beta chain was found a few times. No antigen is known for it. Germline lookup yields CDR1 SQVTM and CDR2 ANQGSEA. V lost 6 bases and J 4 bases, leaving 14 bases between the germline ends. The CDR3 runs to 13 residues. Produced via immunoSEQ multiplex PCR; TCRdb's table is partial and in-frame only. The sample contains more than 150,000 clones, approximately 89% of which appear only once. The data belong to a study of T cell responses to AZD1222 COVID-19 vaccine. Second-dose timings of about 4 or about 12 weeks were pooled. General study findings and limits: Spike-specific TCR breadth rose after two AZD1222 doses, and depth rose as well. Across spike, vaccine-associated CD4 TCRs were found, dominant at 160-218 and 743-854.

The sample in question was peripheral blood, obtained 28 days after the second AZD1222 dose. This chain uses TRBV29-1 with TRBJ2-3; D is perhaps TRBD2 (5 bases). The sequence derives from an adult who received the AZD1222 COVID-19 vaccine. The CDR3 loop reads CSVRAETPDTQYF. The CDR3, as DNA: TGCAGCGTCCGAGCGGAGACCCCAGATACGCAGTATTTT.